The rows below give T cell receptor beta chains drawn from one sample of a study of technical replicates of blood from several donors. The table came from immunoSEQ multiplex PCR; TCRdb's copy has only in-frame clones and leaves some out. Of tens of thousands of clones in the sample, roughly 96% are singletons; the top ten hold roughly 0.24%. The sequenced material came from T cells isolated from PBMCs. Receptors were obtained from a human donor in good health. The CDR3 runs from the conserved cysteine through the conserved F or W. A D gene is named only where the DNA matches it firmly. Some rows mark clone size as missing; the rest say once, few, many or name a class of expanded clone.

clone_size j_call d_call v_call cdr3_nt cdr3_aa
- TRBJ2-1 - TRBV2 TGTGCCAGCAGTGAGAGGGCGGCGACCTACAATGAGCAGTTCTTC CASSERAATYNEQFF
- TRBJ2-2 TRBD2 TRBV5-1 TGCGCCAGCAGCCAGACTAGCGTCACCGGGGAGCTGTTTTTT CASSQTSVTGELFF
- TRBJ2-2 - TRBV11-3 TGTGCCAGCAGCTTAACACAGCCATCAAACACCGGGGAGCTGTTTTTT CASSLTQPSNTGELFF
- TRBJ2-1 TRBD2 TRBV7-7 TGTGCTAGCAGCCCGACTAGCGGGGGGGGAAATGAGCAGTTCTTC CASSPTSGGGNEQFF
few TRBJ2-7 TRBD1 TRBV30 TGTGCCTGGGTCGTATTCCCCCTAGAAAGATCGGGGTCGGGACAGGTACTCCACGAGCAGTACTTC CAWVVFPLERSGSGQVLHEQYF
- TRBJ1-6 - TRBV9 TGTGCCAGCAGCGTAGCTGGGGCTAGTACACCCCTCCACTTT CASSVAGASTPLHF
- TRBJ1-2 - TRBV2 TGTGCCAGCAGTGGTTCAGGGAGGGGACCCAAAAGTCCTAACTATGGCTACACCTTC CASSGSGRGPKSPNYGYTF
- TRBJ2-2 - TRBV18 TGTGCCAGCTCACCAGAGAGGACAGAGAACACCGGGGAGCTGTTTTTT CASSPERTENTGELFF
- TRBJ1-6 - TRBV15 TGTGCCACCAGCAGAGCTGATTTTAGTTCACCCCTCCACTTT CATSRADFSSPLHF
- TRBJ1-1 TRBD1 TRBV19 TGTGCCAGTAGAGAGGACAGGGGGCACATGAACACTGAAGCTTTCTTT CASREDRGHMNTEAFF
once TRBJ1-5 TRBD1 TRBV18 TGTGCCAGCTCACCACAACCTCTGACAGGGGGCAATCAGCCCCAGCATTTT CASSPQPLTGGNQPQHF
once TRBJ1-2 - TRBV2 TGTGCCAGCAGCCCAGACAGTAACTATGGCTACACCTTC CASSPDSNYGYTF
- TRBJ2-7 TRBD1 TRBV4-1 TGCGCCAGCAGCCAAGAGTGGACAGGGCGCGAGCAGTACTTC CASSQEWTGREQYF
- TRBJ2-7 - TRBV30 TGTGCCTGGAAAACAGGGCCCGAGCAGTACTTC CAWKTGPEQYF
once TRBJ1-2 - TRBV27 TGTGCCAGCCTAGGAGGGTCTGACTATGGCTACACCTTC CASLGGSDYGYTF
- TRBJ1-3 - TRBV11-2 TGTGCCAGCAGCGAAGCAGGGGCTGGAAACACCATATATTTT CASSEAGAGNTIYF
- TRBJ1-4 - TRBV7-9 TGTGCCAGCAGCTTAGTCAGGTCCCCTCTACGAAATGAAAAACTGTTTTTT CASSLVRSPLRNEKLFF
- TRBJ2-7 - TRBV7-9 TGTGCCAGCAGCTTAGTTGGGGCCGGACACAGCTACGAGCAGTACTTC CASSLVGAGHSYEQYF
- TRBJ2-1 - TRBV20-1 TGCAGTGCTATTGTGAGAAAGGAGCAGTTCTTC CSAIVRKEQFF
- TRBJ2-7 TRBD1 TRBV5-1 TGCGCCAGCAGCTTGGAGGGGGCCAGCTACGAGCAGTACTTC CASSLEGASYEQYF
- TRBJ1-1 - TRBV18 TGTGCCAGCTCACGAGAGGCACAGGCGAACACTGAAGCTTTCTTT CASSREAQANTEAFF
- TRBJ2-3 - TRBV12-2 TGTGCAAGTCGCTTAGCACATATTCGGGAGGGCCTATATACGCAGTATTTT CASRLAHIREGLYTQYF
- TRBJ2-3 TRBD1 TRBV7-9 TGTGCCAGCAGCCCCTATTACAGGGGGAGAACAGATACGCAGTATTTT CASSPYYRGRTDTQYF
- TRBJ2-7 TRBD2 TRBV5-1 TGCGCCAGCAGCGCTAGCGGGAACGAGCAGTACTTC CASSASGNEQYF
- TRBJ1-2 - TRBV15 TGTGCCACCAGCAGAAGTGGGACATCTGGCTACACCTTC CATSRSGTSGYTF
- TRBJ2-7 - TRBV7-9 TGTGCCAGCAGCTTTCCAACCGGGGGAAGCTCCTACGAGCAGTACTTC CASSFPTGGSSYEQYF
- TRBJ2-1 TRBD2 TRBV2 TGTGCCAGCAGTGAAGAGCTAGCGGCCTACAATGAGCAGTTCTTC CASSEELAAYNEQFF
- TRBJ2-2 - TRBV9 TGTGCCAGCACCCAGACCGGGTCTAACGGGGAGCTGTTTTTT CASTQTGSNGELFF
- TRBJ2-7 TRBD2 TRBV14 TGTGCCAGCGCAATACAGGCCTACCAGCGGGGGAACTCCTACGAGCAGTACTTC CASAIQAYQRGNSYEQYF
- TRBJ1-5 - TRBV2 TGTGCCAGCAGTGACGTGGGGGGGCGCAATCAGCCCCAGCATTTT CASSDVGGRNQPQHF
- TRBJ1-5 - TRBV4-1 TGCGCCAGCACCATCAGCTCCCAGGGAAAGGAGCAGCCCCAGCATTTT CASTISSQGKEQPQHF